These 9 T cell receptor beta chains share one sample of origin, sequenced in a study of PD-1 blockade in classical Hodgkin lymphoma. Measured with immunoSEQ multiplex PCR; TCRdb has only the in-frame clones, and not every one. Here the sample spans tens of thousands of clones, around 70% being singletons. All patients relapsed after autologous stem cell transplantation, and brentuximab vedotin exposure varied. Material: peripheral blood mononuclear cells (PBMCs), obtained at baseline. These receptors all stem from a human donor with classical Hodgkin lymphoma.

The J gene is TRBJ2-5, the V gene TRBV6-1; D unclear. V was clipped by 2 bases and J by 9 bases, with 13 bases between them. This CDR3 is 13 amino acids long. In germline, CDR1 is MNHNS, CDR2 SASEGT. The CDR3: CASSELVYRAQYF. CDR3 nucleotides: TGTGCCAGCAGTGAATTGGTCTACCGCGCCCAGTACTTC.

The V gene is TRBV4-1, the J gene TRBJ2-7; D perhaps matches TRBD1 (5 bases). V was shortened by 0 bases and J by 3 bases, with 15 bases between the two germline ends. The CDR3 is made up of 16 amino acids. The V gene's germline CDR1 is MGHRA and CDR2 YSYEKL. The CDR3 sequence: CASSQEYDRNYYEQYF. The CDR3 DNA sequence: TGCGCCAGCAGCCAAGAGTATGACAGAAACTACTACGAGCAGTACTTC.

The rearrangement uses TRBV21-1 and TRBJ2-1; no DNA check was done on the table's D call, TRBD1. TRBV21-1 is listed as a pseudogene. CDR3 length equals 17 residues. In nucleotides, the CDR3 is TGTGCCAGCAGCTTACATACTAGGGACAGGGGGCGGCCACAGCAGTTCTTC. This gives the protein CASSLHTRDRGRPQQFF.

The genes are TRBV19 and TRBJ1-4, with 7 bases matching TRBD1. The CDR3 is made up of 14 amino acids. V lost 5 bases and J lost 8; bases outside the gene matches: 8. Germline V lookup: CDR1 LNHDA, CDR2 SQIVND (reference sequence). The CDR3 coding sequence is TGTGCCAGTAGTTATCAGGGGGTCGGAGAAAAACTGTTTTTT. Translated: CASSYQGVGEKLFF.

This clone was seen a handful of times. The chain links TRBV4-2 to TRBJ2-7; D is unclear. V was shortened by 1 base and J by 7 bases, with 11 bases between the two germline ends. The CDR3 totals 13 residues. Germline loops: CDR1 LGHNA, CDR2 YNFKEQ. CDR3 in DNA: TGTGCCAGCAGCCAAGGCCTCTTCGGTGAGCAGTACTTC. It encodes CASSQGLFGEQYF.

The chain has TRBV6-4 and TRBJ2-2; no clear D gene. CDR3 length: 13 amino acids. V was shortened by 11 bases and J by 1 base, with 11 bases between the two germline ends. Germline V CDR1 and CDR2: MRHNA, SNTAGT. DNA for the CDR3: TGTGCCTCCTTGAATCGGAACACCGGGGAGCTGTTTTTT. Encoded protein: CASLNRNTGELFF.

J is TRBJ2-1 and V is TRBV7-9; D unresolved. This CDR3 has 12 residues. V dropped 3 bases and J dropped 5 bases, with 5 bases sitting between them. Germline V lookup: CDR1 SEHNR, CDR2 FQNEAQ (reference sequence). As DNA, the CDR3 is TGTGCCAGCAGCTTTGGCCACAATGAGCAGTTCTTC. Its translation is CASSFGHNEQFF.

A single count supports this clone. This rearrangement joins TRBV15 to TRBJ1-1, with D unclear. This CDR3 region has 15 residues. The germline gives CDR1 LNHNV, CDR2 YYDKDF (reference sequence). V dropped 3 bases and J dropped 1 base, with 12 bases sitting between them. The CDR3 DNA reads as TGTGCCACCAGCAGGGTGGTCCCTTCGAACACTGAAGCTTTCTTT. It codes for CATSRVVPSNTEAFF.

The chain uses TRBV6-1 and TRBJ2-5; TRBD1 agrees at 9 bases. The DNA end is a closer match to TRBJ2-7, so the J assignment may be wrong. The CDR3 spans 14 residues. CDR1 MNHNS and CDR2 SASEGT come from the germline V gene. CDR3 loop: CASSPWDREGEQYF. The CDR3 coding sequence is TGTGCCAGCAGTCCCTGGGACAGGGAGGGCGAGCAGTACTTC.